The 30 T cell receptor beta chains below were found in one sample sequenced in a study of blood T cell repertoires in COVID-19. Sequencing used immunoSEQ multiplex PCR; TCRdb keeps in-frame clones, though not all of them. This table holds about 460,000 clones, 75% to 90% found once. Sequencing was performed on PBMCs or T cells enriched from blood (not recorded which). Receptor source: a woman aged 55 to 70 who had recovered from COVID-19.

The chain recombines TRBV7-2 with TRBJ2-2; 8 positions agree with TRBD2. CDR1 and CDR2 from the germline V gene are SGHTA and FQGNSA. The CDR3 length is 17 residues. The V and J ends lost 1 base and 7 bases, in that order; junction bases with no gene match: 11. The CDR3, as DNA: TGTGCCAGCAGCTTAGTTTCGGCCGGGGGGGCTGGCGGGGAGCTGTTTTTT. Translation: CASSLVSAGGAGGELFF.

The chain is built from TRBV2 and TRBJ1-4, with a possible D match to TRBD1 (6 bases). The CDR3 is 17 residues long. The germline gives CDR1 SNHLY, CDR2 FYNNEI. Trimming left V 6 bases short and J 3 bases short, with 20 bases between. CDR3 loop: CASRDDKTGTANEKLFF. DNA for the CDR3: TGTGCCAGCAGGGATGACAAAACAGGGACGGCTAATGAAAAACTGTTTTTT.

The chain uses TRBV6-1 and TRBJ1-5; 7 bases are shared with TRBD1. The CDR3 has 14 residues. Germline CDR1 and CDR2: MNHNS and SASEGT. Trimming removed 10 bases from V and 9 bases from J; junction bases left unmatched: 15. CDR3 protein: CATSPDRDEWPQHF. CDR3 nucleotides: TGTGCCACCTCCCCCGACAGGGACGAATGGCCCCAGCATTTT.

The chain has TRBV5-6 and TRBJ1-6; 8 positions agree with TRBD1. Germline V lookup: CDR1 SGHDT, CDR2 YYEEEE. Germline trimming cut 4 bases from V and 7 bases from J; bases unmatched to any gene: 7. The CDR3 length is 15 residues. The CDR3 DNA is TGTGCCAGCAGCATCCGGGACAGGAGGAATTCACCCCTCCACTTT. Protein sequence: CASSIRDRRNSPLHF.

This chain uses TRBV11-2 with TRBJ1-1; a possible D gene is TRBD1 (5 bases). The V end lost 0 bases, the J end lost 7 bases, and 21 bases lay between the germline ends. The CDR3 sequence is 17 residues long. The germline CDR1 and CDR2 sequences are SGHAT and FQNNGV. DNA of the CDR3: TGTGCCAGCAGCTTAGATGTGGGAGGGACCCCACGCGGTGAAGCTTTCTTT. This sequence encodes CASSLDVGGTPRGEAFF.

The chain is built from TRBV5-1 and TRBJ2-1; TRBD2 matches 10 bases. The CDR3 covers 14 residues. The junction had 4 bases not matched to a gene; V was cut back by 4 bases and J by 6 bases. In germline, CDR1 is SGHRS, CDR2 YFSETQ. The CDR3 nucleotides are TGCGCCAGCAGCGCTAGCGGGGGAATCAATGAGCAGTTCTTC. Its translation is CASSASGGINEQFF.

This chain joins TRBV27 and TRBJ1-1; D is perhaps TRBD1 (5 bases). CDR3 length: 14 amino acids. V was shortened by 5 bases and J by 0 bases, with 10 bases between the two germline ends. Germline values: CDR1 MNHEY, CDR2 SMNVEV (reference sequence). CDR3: CASSPSGLNTEAFF. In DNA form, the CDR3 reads TGTGCCAGCAGTCCCTCAGGGTTGAACACTGAAGCTTTCTTT.

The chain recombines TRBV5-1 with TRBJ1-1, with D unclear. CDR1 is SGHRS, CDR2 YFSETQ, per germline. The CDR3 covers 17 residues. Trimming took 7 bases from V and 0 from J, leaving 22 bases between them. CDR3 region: CASGSAPGRGLNTEAFF. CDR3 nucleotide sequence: TGCGCCAGCGGCTCGGCCCCCGGACGGGGTTTGAACACTGAAGCTTTCTTT. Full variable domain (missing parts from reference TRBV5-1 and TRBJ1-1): KAGVTQTPRYLIKTRGQQVTLSCSPISGHRSVSWYQQTPGQGLQFLFEYFSETQRNKGNFPGRFSGRQFSNSRSEMNVSTLELGDSALYLCASGSAPGRGLNTEAFFGQGTRLTVV.

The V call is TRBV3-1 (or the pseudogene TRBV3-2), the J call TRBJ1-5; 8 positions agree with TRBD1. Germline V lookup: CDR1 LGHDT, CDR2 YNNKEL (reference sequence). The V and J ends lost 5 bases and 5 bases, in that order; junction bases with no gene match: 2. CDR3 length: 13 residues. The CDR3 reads CASSATGDQPQHF. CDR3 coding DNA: TGTGCCAGCAGCGCGACAGGGGATCAGCCCCAGCATTTT.

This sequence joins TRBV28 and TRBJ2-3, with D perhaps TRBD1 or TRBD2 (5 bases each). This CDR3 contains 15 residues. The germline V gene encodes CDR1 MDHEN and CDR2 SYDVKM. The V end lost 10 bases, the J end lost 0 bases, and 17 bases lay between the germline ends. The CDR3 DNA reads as TGTGCCACCAGAGGGGTGGGTCGGAGCACAGATACGCAGTATTTT. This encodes CATRGVGRSTDTQYF.

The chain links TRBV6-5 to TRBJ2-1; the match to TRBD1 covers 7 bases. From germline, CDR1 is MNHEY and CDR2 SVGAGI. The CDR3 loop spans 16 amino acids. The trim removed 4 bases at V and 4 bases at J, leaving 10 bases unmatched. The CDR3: CASSFLGQNNYNEQFF. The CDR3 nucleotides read TGTGCCAGCAGTTTTCTGGGACAGAATAATTACAATGAGCAGTTCTTC.

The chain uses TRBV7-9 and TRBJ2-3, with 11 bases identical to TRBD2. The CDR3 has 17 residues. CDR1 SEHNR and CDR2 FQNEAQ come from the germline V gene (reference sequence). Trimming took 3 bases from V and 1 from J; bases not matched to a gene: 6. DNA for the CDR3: TGTGCCAGCAGCTTCGGGCTAGCGGGGGGACGCACAGATACGCAGTATTTT. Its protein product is CASSFGLAGGRTDTQYF.

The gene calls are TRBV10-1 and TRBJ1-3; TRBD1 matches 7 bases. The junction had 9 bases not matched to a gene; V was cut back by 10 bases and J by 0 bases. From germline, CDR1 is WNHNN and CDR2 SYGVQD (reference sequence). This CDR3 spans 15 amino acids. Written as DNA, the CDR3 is TGCGCCATCCGGGAGGGGGCCGACTCTGGAAACACCATATATTTT. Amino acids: CAIREGADSGNTIYF.

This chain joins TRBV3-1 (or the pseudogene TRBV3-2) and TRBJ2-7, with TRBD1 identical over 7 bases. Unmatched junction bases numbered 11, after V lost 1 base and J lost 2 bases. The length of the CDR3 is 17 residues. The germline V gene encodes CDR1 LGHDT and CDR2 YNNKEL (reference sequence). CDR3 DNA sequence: TGTGCCAGCAGCCAAGCCCCAGGACAGGCCCGAGCCTACGAGCAGTACTTC. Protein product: CASSQAPGQARAYEQYF.

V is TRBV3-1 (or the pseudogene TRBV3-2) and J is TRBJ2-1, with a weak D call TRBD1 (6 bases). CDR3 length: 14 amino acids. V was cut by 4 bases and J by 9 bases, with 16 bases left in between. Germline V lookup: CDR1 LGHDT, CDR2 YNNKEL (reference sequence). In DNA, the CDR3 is TGTGCCAGCAGCCCCCGGACAGTTTTCAGTGAGCAGTTCTTC. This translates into CASSPRTVFSEQFF.

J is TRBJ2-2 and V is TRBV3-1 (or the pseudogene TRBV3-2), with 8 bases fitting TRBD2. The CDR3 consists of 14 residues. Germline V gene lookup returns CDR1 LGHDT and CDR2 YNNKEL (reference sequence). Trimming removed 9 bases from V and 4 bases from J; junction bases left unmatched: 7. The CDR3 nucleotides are TGTGCCAGTACGGGACTAGTCGGCACCGGGGAGCTGTTTTTT. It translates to CASTGLVGTGELFF.

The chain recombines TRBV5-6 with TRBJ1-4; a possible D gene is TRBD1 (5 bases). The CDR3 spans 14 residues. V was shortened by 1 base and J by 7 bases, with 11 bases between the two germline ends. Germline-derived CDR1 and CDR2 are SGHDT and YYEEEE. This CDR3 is CASSLTGGGEKLFF. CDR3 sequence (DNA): TGTGCCAGCAGCTTGACAGGCGGGGGTGAAAAACTGTTTTTT.

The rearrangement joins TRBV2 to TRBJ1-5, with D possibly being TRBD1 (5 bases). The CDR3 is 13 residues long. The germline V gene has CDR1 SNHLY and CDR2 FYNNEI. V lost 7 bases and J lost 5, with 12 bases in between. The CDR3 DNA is TGTGCCAGCACGGAGGGGTGGCATCAGCCCCAGCATTTT. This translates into CASTEGWHQPQHF.

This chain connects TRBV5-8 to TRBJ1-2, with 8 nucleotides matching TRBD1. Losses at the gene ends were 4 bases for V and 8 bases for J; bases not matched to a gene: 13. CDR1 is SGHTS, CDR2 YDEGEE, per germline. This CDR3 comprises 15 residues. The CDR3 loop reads CASSVAGGHMGGYTF. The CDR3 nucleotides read TGTGCCAGCAGCGTGGCAGGGGGCCACATGGGAGGCTACACCTTC.

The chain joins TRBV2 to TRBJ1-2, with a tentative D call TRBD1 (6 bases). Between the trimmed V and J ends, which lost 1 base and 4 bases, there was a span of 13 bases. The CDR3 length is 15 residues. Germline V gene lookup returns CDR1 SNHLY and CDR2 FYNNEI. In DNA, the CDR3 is TGTGCCAGCAGTGAAGGGGTGGGGGCAAGCTATGGCTACACCTTC. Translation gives CASSEGVGASYGYTF.

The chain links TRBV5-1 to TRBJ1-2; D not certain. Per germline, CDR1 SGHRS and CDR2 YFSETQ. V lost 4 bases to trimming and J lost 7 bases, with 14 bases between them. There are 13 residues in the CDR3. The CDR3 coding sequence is TGCGCCAGCAGCCCCTTGGGTCGGGGTGGCTACACCTTC. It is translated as CASSPLGRGGYTF.

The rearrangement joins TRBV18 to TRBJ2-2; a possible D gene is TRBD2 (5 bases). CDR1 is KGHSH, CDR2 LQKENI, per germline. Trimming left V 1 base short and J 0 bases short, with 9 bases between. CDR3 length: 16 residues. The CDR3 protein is CASSPRSGANTGELFF. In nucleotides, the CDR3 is TGTGCCAGCTCACCACGCTCCGGGGCGAACACCGGGGAGCTGTTTTTT.

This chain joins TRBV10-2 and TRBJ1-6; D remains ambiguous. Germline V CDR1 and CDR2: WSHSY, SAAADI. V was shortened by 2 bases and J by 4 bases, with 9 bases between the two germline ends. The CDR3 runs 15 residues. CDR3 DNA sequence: TGCGCCAGCAGTGAGAGGAGGGTTTATAATTCACCCCTCCACTTT. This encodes CASSERRVYNSPLHF.

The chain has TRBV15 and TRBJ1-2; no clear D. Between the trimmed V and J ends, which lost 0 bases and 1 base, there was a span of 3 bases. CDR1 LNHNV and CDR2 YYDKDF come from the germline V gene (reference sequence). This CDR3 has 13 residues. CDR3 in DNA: TGTGCCACCAGCAGAGATCTTAACTATGGCTACACCTTC. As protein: CATSRDLNYGYTF.

CDR3 region: CASSYSTGGVDTQYF. CDR3 nucleotide sequence: TGTGCCAGCAGTTACTCCACTGGGGGGGTAGATACGCAGTATTTT. The chain combines TRBV6-6 with TRBJ2-3; TRBD2 aligns across 7 bases. Looked up from germline, CDR1 is MNHNY and CDR2 is SVGAGI (reference sequence). J was trimmed by 5 bases and V by 0 bases; bases with no gene match: 5. The CDR3 runs 15 residues.

In DNA form, the CDR3 reads TGTGCCAGCAGCCAAGATCGGAGAGCCTATGGCTACACCTTC. Its protein is CASSQDRRAYGYTF. This rearrangement joins TRBV4-2 to TRBJ1-2, with D uncertain. Per the germline V gene, CDR1 is LGHNA and CDR2 is YNFKEQ. The CDR3 sequence is 14 residues long. V lost 0 bases and J lost 4, with 9 bases in between.

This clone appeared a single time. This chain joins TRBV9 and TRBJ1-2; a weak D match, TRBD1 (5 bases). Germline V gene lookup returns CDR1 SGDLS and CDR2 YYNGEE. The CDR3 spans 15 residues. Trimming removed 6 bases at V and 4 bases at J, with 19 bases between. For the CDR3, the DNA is TGTGCCAGCAAACCACAGGCAAAGTTGCGCTATGGCTACACCTTC. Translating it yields CASKPQAKLRYGYTF.

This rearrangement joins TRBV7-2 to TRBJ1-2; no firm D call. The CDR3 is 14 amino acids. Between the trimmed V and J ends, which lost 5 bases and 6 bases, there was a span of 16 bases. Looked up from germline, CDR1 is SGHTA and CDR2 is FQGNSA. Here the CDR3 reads CASSPTQRRDGYTF. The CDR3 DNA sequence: TGTGCCAGCAGCCCAACCCAGCGGCGGGATGGCTACACCTTC. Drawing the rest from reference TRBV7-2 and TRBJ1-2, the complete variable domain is GAGVSQSPSNKVTEKGKDVELRCDPISGHTALYWYRQSLGQGLEFLIYFQGNSAPDKSGLPSDRFSAERTGGSVSTLTIQRTQQEDSAVYLCASSPTQRRDGYTFGSGTRLTVV.

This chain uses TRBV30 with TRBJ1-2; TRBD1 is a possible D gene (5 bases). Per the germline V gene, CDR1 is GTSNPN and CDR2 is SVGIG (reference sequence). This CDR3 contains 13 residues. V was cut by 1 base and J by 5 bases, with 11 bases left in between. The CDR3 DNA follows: TGTGCCTGGAGTGAACAGGTCTGGTATGGCTACACCTTC. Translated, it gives CAWSEQVWYGYTF.

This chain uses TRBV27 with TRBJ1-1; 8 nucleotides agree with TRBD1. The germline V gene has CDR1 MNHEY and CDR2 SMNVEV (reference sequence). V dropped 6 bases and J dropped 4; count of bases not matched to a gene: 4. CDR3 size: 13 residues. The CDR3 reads CASRRTGSTEAFF. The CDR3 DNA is TGTGCCAGCAGACGGACAGGGAGCACTGAAGCTTTCTTT.